These 27 T cell receptor beta chains were all obtained from the same sample, sequenced in a study of low-dose radiotherapy and immunotherapy resistance in tumors. Time point denoted: after trial treatment. Treatment specified: LDRT plus nivolumab, ipilimumab, low-dose cyclophosphamide and aspirin (RACIN trial). Primers targeting TRAV and TRBV primed first-strand cDNA, covering alpha and beta chains. The authors amplified TCRs for around 20 PCR cycles with a constant-region primer and a V-primer adapter. Each CDR3 protein gets one entry after TCRdb re-called the reads with MiXCR. The sample has just over 90,000 distinct CDR3 sequences, about 20% seen once. The starting material was PBMCs, obtained after low-dose radiotherapy plus immunotherapy. These TCRs come from a female donor with ovarian cancer.

In regard to this clonotype: A far larger clone differs by one base, so this is likely a read error. This sequence joins TRBV6-2 or TRBV6-3 and TRBJ2-5; D tentatively reads TRBD1 or TRBD2 (5 bases each). The CDR3 covers 17 residues. Germline CDR1 and CDR2: MNHEY and SVGEGT. The CDR3 nucleotides are TGTGCCACCAGTTACCTTGCCGGGACCAGCTCCTACAATGAGCAGTACTTC. Translating it yields CATSYLAGTSSYNEQYF.

This chain joins TRBV6-2 or TRBV6-3 and TRBJ1-1, with D possibly matching TRBD1 (6 bases). In germline, CDR1 is MNHEY, CDR2 SVGEGT. This CDR3 contains 14 residues. V was clipped by 5 bases and J by 4 bases, with 14 bases between them. This CDR3 is CASSEGGWGTEAFF. The CDR3 DNA reads as TGTGCCAGCAGTGAAGGGGGGTGGGGCACTGAAGCTTTCTTT.

This clonotype was seen repeatedly, ten times or more. V and J are TRBV27 and TRBJ2-1; 10 bases fit TRBD2. Germline values: CDR1 MNHEY, CDR2 SMNVEV (reference sequence). The CDR3 spans 13 residues. The J segment lost 12 bases and the V segment lost 6 bases, leaving 8 bases of the junction unmatched. The CDR3 DNA reads as TGTGCCAGCAGCCTTGGACTAGCGGATGGGCAGTTCTTC. This translates into CASSLGLADGQFF.

The J gene is TRBJ2-3, the V gene TRBV5-1; D gene ambiguous. Germline loops: CDR1 SGHRS, CDR2 YFSETQ. This CDR3 is built from 13 residues. Trimming removed 2 bases from V and 2 bases from J, with 6 bases in between. CDR3 sequence: CASSFGSTDTQYF. The DNA for the CDR3 is TGCGCCAGCAGCTTTGGGTCCACAGATACGCAGTATTTT.

This clonotype was recorded many times. The chain combines TRBV29-1 with TRBJ2-3; possibly TRBD1 or TRBD2 for D (6 bases each). CDR1 and CDR2 (germline): SQVTM, ANQGSEA. V lost 6 bases to trimming and J lost 6 bases, with 10 bases between them. The CDR3 extends over 11 amino acids. This CDR3 is CSVKGGDTQYF. CDR3 bases: TGCAGCGTAAAAGGGGGGGATACGCAGTATTTT.

There are a few counts of this clonotype. This chain joins TRBV30 and TRBJ1-2; possible D gene TRBD1, 5 bases. The CDR3 length is 15 residues. Germline V CDR1 and CDR2: GTSNPN, SVGIG (reference sequence). V lost 5 bases to trimming and J lost 4 bases, with 20 bases between them. CDR3 residues: CAWDPGARGGYGYTF. CDR3 DNA: TGTGCCTGGGATCCGGGTGCCCGTGGGGGCTATGGCTACACCTTC.

In the case of this clonotype: This likely reflects a read error, since a far larger clone is one base away. This rearrangement joins TRBV13 to TRBJ2-1, with TRBD1 as a possible D gene (6 bases). This CDR3 is 13 amino acids long. Germline-derived CDR1 and CDR2 are PRHDT and FYEKMQ (reference sequence). The V gene lost 3 bases and the J gene lost 12 bases, with 15 bases spanning the gap. The CDR3 loop is CASSLGLTGRQFF. CDR3 in DNA: TGTGCCAGCAGCTTGGGGCTAACAGGGCGGCAGTTCTTC.

This clonotype was counted ten times or more. This chain links TRBV6-2 or TRBV6-3 with TRBJ2-1, with D maybe TRBD1 (5 bases). The CDR3 length is 16 residues. Germline loops: CDR1 MNHEY, CDR2 SVGEGT. The germline V and J ends were trimmed by 6 bases and 1 base, with 16 bases remaining between them. CDR3 DNA sequence: TGTGCCAGCAGGACTCGACAGTCGACGTCCTACAATGAGCAGTTCTTC. This translates into CASRTRQSTSYNEQFF.

This clonotype was detected ten times or more. The chain uses TRBV4-1 and TRBJ1-1, with D possibly being TRBD1 (5 bases). Germline lookup yields CDR1 MGHRA and CDR2 YSYEKL. Trimming removed 1 base from V and 3 bases from J, with 30 bases in between. The CDR3 runs 21 residues. CDR3 DNA sequence: TGCGCCAGCAGCCAAGCGGGGGACTCAGGGATCAGCGTTCGAACGCACACTGAAGCTTTCTTT. Amino acid sequence: CASSQAGDSGISVRTHTEAFF.

The chain employs TRBV6-2 or TRBV6-3 and TRBJ2-7, with D maybe TRBD1 (5 bases). This CDR3 is 14 amino acids long. Trimming took off 5 bases at V and 7 bases at J, with 18 bases between the two ends. CDR1 and CDR2 (germline): MNHEY, SVGEGT. CDR3 DNA sequence: TGTGCCAGCAGTGGGGCCCTGACATCCAGGGAGCAGTACTTC. It yields the protein CASSGALTSREQYF.

This clonotype was found a few times. This sequence may be a read error, since a much larger clone differs from it by one base. The chain links TRBV6-5 to TRBJ2-5, with TRBD1 identical over 7 bases. Trimming removed 7 bases from V and 5 bases from J; junction bases left unmatched: 10. Germline V gene data show CDR1 as MNHEY and CDR2 as SVGAGI. The CDR3 length is 14 residues. Here the CDR3 DNA reads TGTGCCAGCATCCTAGACAGGGATCGGGAGACCCAGTACTTC. This translates into CASILDRDRETQYF.

V is TRBV10-3 and J is TRBJ2-3, with 7 positions matching TRBD2. In germline, CDR1 is ENHRY, CDR2 SYGVKD. The J segment lost 0 bases and the V segment lost 6 bases, leaving 9 bases of the junction unmatched. The CDR3 runs 16 residues. This CDR3 is CAIRTSSGTSTDTQYF. The CDR3 DNA sequence: TGTGCCATCAGAACGTCTAGCGGAACTAGCACAGATACGCAGTATTTT.

This clonotype was observed a few times. The J gene is TRBJ2-3, the V gene TRBV20-1; D not resolved. The CDR3 spans 11 residues. The V gene lost 5 bases and the J gene lost 6 bases, with 9 bases spanning the gap. CDR1 is DFQATT and CDR2 is SNEGSKA in the germline V gene (reference sequence). CDR3 DNA: TGCAGTGCTCTTCATAGGGATACGCAGTATTTT. Its protein is CSALHRDTQYF.

Regarding this clonotype: This likely reflects a read error, since a far larger clone is one base away. The rearrangement links TRBV12-3 or TRBV12-4 to TRBJ2-1; weak D call: TRBD2 (6 bases). The CDR3 has 14 amino acids. The CDR3 DNA is TGTGCTGGGGGAGGCGAGAGGACCTACAATGAGCAGTTCTTC. Its protein is CAGGGERTYNEQFF.

As regards this clonotype: Only one base separates this from a far larger clonotype, so it likely reflects a read error. The rearrangement links TRBV5-5 to TRBJ2-7; TRBD2 matches 11 bases. With 4 bases clipped from V and 7 bases from J, the junction kept 10 bases outside the gene matches. The CDR3 extends over 15 amino acids. CDR1 is SGHKS and CDR2 is YYEKEE in the germline V gene (reference sequence). The CDR3 DNA is TGTGCCAGCAGCGGGATAGCGGGGGGGGGCGATGAGCAGTACTTC. It encodes CASSGIAGGGDEQYF.

This clonotype was detected once. The chain joins TRBV20-1 to TRBJ2-2; a weak D match, TRBD2 (5 bases). The ends were cut back, 3 bases at V and 5 bases at J, with 13 bases in the middle. Germline CDR1 DFQATT, CDR2 SNEGSKA (reference sequence). The CDR3 extends over 14 amino acids. DNA for the CDR3: TGCAGTGCTAGTATGGGAGTATCAACCGGGGAGCTGTTTTTT. The encoded protein is CSASMGVSTGELFF.

At least ten counts were recorded for this clonotype. The V and J genes are TRBV24-1 and TRBJ2-5; D not certain. V was cut by 3 bases and J by 5 bases, with 6 bases left in between. Germline-derived CDR1 and CDR2 are KGHDR and SFDVKD. CDR3 length: 12 residues. The CDR3 sequence: CATSDGWETQYF. The CDR3 DNA sequence: TGTGCCACCAGTGATGGTTGGGAGACCCAGTACTTC.

At least ten counts were recorded for this clonotype. The chain combines TRBV3-1 with TRBJ1-1; D unresolved. The CDR3 consists of 16 residues. Trimming left V 3 bases short and J 3 bases short, with 17 bases between. The germline gives CDR1 LGHDT, CDR2 YNNKEL (reference sequence). Here the CDR3 reads CASSQLMPYVDTEAFF. CDR3 bases: TGTGCCAGCAGCCAGCTTATGCCGTATGTGGACACTGAAGCTTTCTTT.

This clonotype was seen repeatedly, ten times or more. V usage is TRBV5-4 and J usage is TRBJ2-5; TRBD1 aligns across 12 bases. There are 18 residues in the CDR3. Germline V lookup: CDR1 SGHNT, CDR2 YYREEE (reference sequence). J was trimmed by 4 bases and V by 4 bases; bases with no gene match: 14. This CDR3 reads CASSAGTGGAWVSETQYF. As DNA, the CDR3 is TGTGCCAGCAGCGCCGGGACAGGGGGCGCATGGGTATCAGAGACCCAGTACTTC.

This clonotype was observed many times. This chain links TRBV5-1 with TRBJ2-3; D perhaps matches TRBD2 (6 bases). Between the trimmed V and J ends, which lost 1 base and 2 bases, there was a span of 11 bases. There are 15 residues in the CDR3. The germline V gene encodes CDR1 SGHRS and CDR2 YFSETQ. The CDR3 DNA is TGCGCCAGCAGCTTGTTCCAGGACTACACAGATACGCAGTATTTT. This codes for CASSLFQDYTDTQYF.

In its sample, this clonotype was seen many times. The chain links TRBV28 to TRBJ1-3, with TRBD1 matching over 11 bases. From germline, CDR1 is MDHEN and CDR2 SYDVKM. V was pared by 5 bases and J by 6 bases, with 12 bases of the junction left unmatched. The CDR3 is made up of 17 amino acids. The CDR3 DNA is TGTGCCAGCAGTCCGCTAACCGGGACAGGGGGAAAAAACACCATATATTTT. It codes for CASSPLTGTGGKNTIYF.

This clonotype was counted at least ten times. The rearrangement links TRBV19 to TRBJ2-5, with 7 nucleotides matching TRBD1. CDR3 length equals 13 residues. Germline-derived CDR1 and CDR2 are LNHDA and SQIVND (reference sequence). V trimming: 8 bases; J trimming: 4 bases; junction bases outside the gene matches: 7. In DNA, the CDR3 is TGTGCCAGTTCACCCAGACAGGGAGAGACCCAGTACTTC. Its translation is CASSPRQGETQYF.

The sample holds many counts of this clonotype. The chain has TRBV15 and TRBJ2-2; 7 bases are shared with TRBD1. The J segment lost 4 bases and the V segment lost 3 bases, leaving 8 bases of the junction unmatched. The CDR3 runs to 16 residues. From germline, CDR1 is LNHNV and CDR2 YYDKDF (reference sequence). CDR3 loop: CATSRTGIRPTGELFF. DNA for the CDR3: TGTGCCACCAGCAGGACAGGGATTCGGCCCACCGGGGAGCTGTTTTTT.

In this sample, this clonotype turned up many times. The J gene is TRBJ2-3, the V gene TRBV7-9; D call uncertain. This CDR3 contains 14 residues. The germline V gene has CDR1 SEHNR and CDR2 FQNEAQ (reference sequence). Trimming took 3 bases from V and 0 from J, leaving 7 bases between them. CDR3 bases: TGTGCCAGCAGCTTGGACGGTAGCACAGATACGCAGTATTTT. Protein product: CASSLDGSTDTQYF. Combining the CDR3 with reference TRBV7-9 and TRBJ2-3 gives the whole variable domain DTGVSQNPRHKITKRGQNVTFRCDPISEHNRLYWYRQTLGQGPEFLTYFQNEAQLEKSRLLSDRFSAERPKGSFSTLEIQRTEQGDSAMYLCASSLDGSTDTQYFGPGTRLTVL.

This clonotype was counted at least ten times. The J gene is TRBJ2-7, the V gene TRBV7-2; 9 bases are shared with TRBD2. The CDR3 contains 15 residues. J gave up 0 bases and V 8 bases, and 8 bases lay outside the gene matches. Looked up from germline, CDR1 is SGHTA and CDR2 is FQGNSA. As DNA, the CDR3 is TGTGCCAGCGGCGGGGGGGCGGGGACCTCCTACGAGCAGTACTTC. Protein sequence: CASGGGAGTSYEQYF.

This chain uses TRBV19 with TRBJ1-1; no reliable D call. Germline assignment: CDR1 LNHDA and CDR2 SQIVND (reference sequence). The CDR3 consists of 13 residues. V shed 6 bases and J shed 0 bases, with 8 bases lying between them. The CDR3 loop is CASSNAVNTEAFF. The CDR3 DNA sequence: TGTGCCAGTAGCAATGCAGTGAACACTGAAGCTTTCTTT.

This clonotype was counted ten times or more. The chain joins TRBV30 to TRBJ2-1; TRBD2 might be the D (5 bases). There are 15 residues in the CDR3. Germline V lookup: CDR1 GTSNPN, CDR2 SVGIG (reference sequence). Between the trimmed V and J ends, which lost 0 bases and 6 bases, there was a span of 15 bases. The CDR3 region is CAWSVLGSSTNEQFF. The CDR3 bases are TGTGCCTGGAGTGTACTAGGGTCTAGCACCAATGAGCAGTTCTTC.